This T cell receptor beta chain came from a study of cytomegalovirus exposure and HLA in healthy donors. The CDR3 extends over 15 amino acids. Germline values: CDR1 SGHDN, CDR2 FVKESK. The V segment lost 4 bases and the J segment 5 bases; nucleotides outside the gene matches: 11. The repertoire was sequenced with immunoSEQ multiplex PCR; TCRdb's copy has only in-frame clones and lacks some. The sample lists around 300,000 clones; 88% were seen once. These donors were members of the 120-subject validation cohort, a group separate from the approximately 680-subject first cohort. Whole-study findings and limits: Subsequent analysis revealed that first-cohort TCR clusters tended to co-occur in the 110 or so validation repertoires. A few chains linked to CMV were shown in vitro to be specific for CMV antigens.

Of note for this clone: What it binds is not known.

This clonotype originated in a man between 25 and 39 years old in good health and CMV-seronegative. The sample consisted of PBMCs. This chain joins TRBV14 and TRBJ2-7; 7 bases match TRBD2. The CDR3 region has the DNA TGTGCCAGCAGCCCCCAGGGACTACCCATCCACGAGCAGTACTTC. Translation gives CASSPQGLPIHEQYF. The full variable domain, completed using reference TRBV14 and TRBJ2-7, is EAGVTQFPSHSVIEKGQTVTLRCDPISGHDNLYWYRRVMGKEIKFLLHFVKESKQDESGMPNNRFLAERTGGTYSTLKVQPAELEDSGVYFCASSPQGLPIHEQYFGPGTRLTVT.